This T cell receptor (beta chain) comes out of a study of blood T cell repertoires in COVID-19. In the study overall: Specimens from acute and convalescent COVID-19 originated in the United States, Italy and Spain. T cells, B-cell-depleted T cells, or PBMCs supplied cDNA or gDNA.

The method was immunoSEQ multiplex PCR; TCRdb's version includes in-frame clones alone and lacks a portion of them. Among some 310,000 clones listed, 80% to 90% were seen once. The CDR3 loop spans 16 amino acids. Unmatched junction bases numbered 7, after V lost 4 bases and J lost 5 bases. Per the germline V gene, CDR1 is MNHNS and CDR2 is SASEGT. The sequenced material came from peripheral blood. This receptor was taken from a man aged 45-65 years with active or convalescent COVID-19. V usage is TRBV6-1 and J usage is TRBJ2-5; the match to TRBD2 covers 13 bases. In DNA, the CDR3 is TGTGCCAGCAGTGGTTGGGGACTAGCGGGATCTGAGACCCAGTACTTC. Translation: CASSGWGLAGSETQYF.